This T cell receptor (beta chain) originates from a study of blood T cell repertoires in COVID-19. Study-wide background: There were acute and convalescent COVID-19 samples, and they came from the United States, Italy and Spain. PBMCs, B-cell-depleted T cells, or T cells provided the cDNA or gDNA that made up the material.

The CDR3 is made up of 12 amino acids. Germline CDR1 and CDR2: SGHNT and YYREEE (reference sequence). Trimming cost V 4 bases and J 15 bases; bases outside gene matches: 8. Source study methods: Using reference gene primer amplification, nucleated cell counts were estimated. TCRdb's table, derived via immunoSEQ multiplex PCR, lists solely in-frame clones and lacks some. The V and J calls and the clone size are those of that table, but D and trimming were determined from the DNA. The sample yields some 300,000 clones, around 87% seen once. The sequence derives from a man in his 70s with acute or convalescent COVID-19. The source material was peripheral blood. The chain couples TRBV5-4 to TRBJ2-4; 9 nucleotides line up with TRBD1. Here the CDR3 DNA reads TGTGCCAGCAGCAACCCGGGACAGGGCGCGTACTTC. Translation: CASSNPGQGAYF. The entire variable domain, with the rest obtained from reference TRBV5-4 and TRBJ2-4, is as follows: ETGVTQSPTHLIKTRGQQVTLRCSSQSGHNTVSWYQQALGQGPQFIFQYYREEENGRGNFPPRFSGLQFPNYSSELNVNALELDDSALYLCASSNPGQGAYFGAGTRLSVL.